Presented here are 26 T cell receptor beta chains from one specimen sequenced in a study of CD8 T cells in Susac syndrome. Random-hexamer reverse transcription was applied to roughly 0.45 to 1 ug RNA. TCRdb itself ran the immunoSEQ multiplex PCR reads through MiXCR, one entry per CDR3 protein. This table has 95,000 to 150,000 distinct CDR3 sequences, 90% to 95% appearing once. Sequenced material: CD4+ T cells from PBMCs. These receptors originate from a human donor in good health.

CDR3 region: CASQSERDTEAFF. CDR3 coding DNA: TGTGCCAGCCAGTCCGAAAGGGACACTGAAGCTTTCTTT. The chain employs TRBV12-3 or TRBV12-4 and TRBJ1-1, with D unclear. Trimming cost V 8 bases and J 3 bases, with 13 bases left between them. The CDR3 length is 13 residues.

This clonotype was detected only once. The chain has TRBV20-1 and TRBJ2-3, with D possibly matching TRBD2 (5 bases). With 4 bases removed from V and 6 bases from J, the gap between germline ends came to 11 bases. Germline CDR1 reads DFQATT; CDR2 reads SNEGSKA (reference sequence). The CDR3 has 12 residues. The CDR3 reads CSATGGLDTQYF. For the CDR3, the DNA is TGCAGTGCTACGGGCGGGTTGGATACGCAGTATTTT.

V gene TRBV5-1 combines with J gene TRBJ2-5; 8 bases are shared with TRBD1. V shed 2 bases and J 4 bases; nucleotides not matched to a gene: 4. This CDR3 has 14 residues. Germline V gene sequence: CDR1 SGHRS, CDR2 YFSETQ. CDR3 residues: CASSFPGGRETQYF. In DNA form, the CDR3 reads TGCGCCAGCAGCTTCCCAGGGGGCCGAGAGACCCAGTACTTC.

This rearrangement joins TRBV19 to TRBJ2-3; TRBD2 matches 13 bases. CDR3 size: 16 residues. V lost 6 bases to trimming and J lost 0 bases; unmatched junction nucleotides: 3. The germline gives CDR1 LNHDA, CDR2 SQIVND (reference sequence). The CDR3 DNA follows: TGTGCCAGTAGACTAGCGGGAGGGATAAGCACAGATACGCAGTATTTT. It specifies CASRLAGGISTDTQYF.

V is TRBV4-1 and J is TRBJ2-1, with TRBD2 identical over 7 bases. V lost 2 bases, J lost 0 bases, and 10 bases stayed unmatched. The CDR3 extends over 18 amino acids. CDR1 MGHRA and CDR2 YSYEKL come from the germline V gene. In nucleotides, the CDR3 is TGCGCCAGCAGCCAAAAACTTGGTCTAGCGGACTCCTACAATGAGCAGTTCTTC. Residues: CASSQKLGLADSYNEQFF.

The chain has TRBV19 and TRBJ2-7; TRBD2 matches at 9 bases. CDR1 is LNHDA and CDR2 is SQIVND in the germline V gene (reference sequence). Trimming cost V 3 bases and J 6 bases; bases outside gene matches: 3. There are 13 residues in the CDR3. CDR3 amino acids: CASSIGGRGEQYF. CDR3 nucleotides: TGTGCCAGTAGTATCGGCGGGAGGGGCGAGCAGTACTTC.

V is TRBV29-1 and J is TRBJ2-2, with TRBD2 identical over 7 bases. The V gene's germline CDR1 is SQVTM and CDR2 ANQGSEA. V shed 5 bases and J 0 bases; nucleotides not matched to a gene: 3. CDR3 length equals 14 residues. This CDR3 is CSVFGLANTGELFF. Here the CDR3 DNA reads TGCAGCGTTTTTGGACTAGCGAACACCGGGGAGCTGTTTTTT.

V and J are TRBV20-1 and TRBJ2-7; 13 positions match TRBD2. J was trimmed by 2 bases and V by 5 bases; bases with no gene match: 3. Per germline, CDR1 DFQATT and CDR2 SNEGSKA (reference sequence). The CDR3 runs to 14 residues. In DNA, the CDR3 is TGCAGTGCTTCACTAGCGGGAGGGCCCTACGAGCAGTACTTC. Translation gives CSASLAGGPYEQYF.

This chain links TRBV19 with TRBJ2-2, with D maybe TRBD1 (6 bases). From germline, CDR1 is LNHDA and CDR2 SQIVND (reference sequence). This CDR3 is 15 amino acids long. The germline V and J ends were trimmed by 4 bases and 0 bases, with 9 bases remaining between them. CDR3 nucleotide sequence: TGTGCCAGTAGTAGGGACATCGCGAACACCGGGGAGCTGTTTTTT. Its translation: CASSRDIANTGELFF.

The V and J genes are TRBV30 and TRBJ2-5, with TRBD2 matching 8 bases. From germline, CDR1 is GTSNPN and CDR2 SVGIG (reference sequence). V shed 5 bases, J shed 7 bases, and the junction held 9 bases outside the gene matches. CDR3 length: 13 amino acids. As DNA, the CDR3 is TGTGCCTGGGAGACGGGGGGGAAAGGGACCCAGTACTTC. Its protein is CAWETGGKGTQYF.

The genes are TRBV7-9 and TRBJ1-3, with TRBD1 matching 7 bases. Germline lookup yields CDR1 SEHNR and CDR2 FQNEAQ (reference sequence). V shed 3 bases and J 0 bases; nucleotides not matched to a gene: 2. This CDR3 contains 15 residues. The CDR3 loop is CASSLGQFSGNTIYF. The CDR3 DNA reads TGTGCCAGCAGCTTGGGACAGTTCTCTGGAAACACCATATATTTT.

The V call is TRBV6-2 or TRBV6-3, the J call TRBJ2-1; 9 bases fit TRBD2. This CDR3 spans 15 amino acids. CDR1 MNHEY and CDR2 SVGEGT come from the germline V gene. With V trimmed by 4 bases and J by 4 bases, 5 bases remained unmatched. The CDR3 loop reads CASSSGLALYNEQFF. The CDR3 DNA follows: TGTGCCAGCAGTTCTGGACTAGCGCTATACAATGAGCAGTTCTTC.

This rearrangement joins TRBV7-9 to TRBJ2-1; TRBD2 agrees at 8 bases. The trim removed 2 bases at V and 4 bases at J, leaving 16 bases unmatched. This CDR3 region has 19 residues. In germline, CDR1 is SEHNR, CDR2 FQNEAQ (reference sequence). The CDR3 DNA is TGTGCCAGCAGCTTATCTAGAGGGGGAAGCGGGAGCCCTTACAATGAGCAGTTCTTC. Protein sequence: CASSLSRGGSGSPYNEQFF.

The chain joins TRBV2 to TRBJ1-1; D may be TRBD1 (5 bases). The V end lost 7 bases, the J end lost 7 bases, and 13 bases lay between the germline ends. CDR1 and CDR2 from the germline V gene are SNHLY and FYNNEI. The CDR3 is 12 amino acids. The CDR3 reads CASNPGRGEAFF. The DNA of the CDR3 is TGTGCCAGCAATCCAGGGAGGGGTGAAGCTTTCTTT.

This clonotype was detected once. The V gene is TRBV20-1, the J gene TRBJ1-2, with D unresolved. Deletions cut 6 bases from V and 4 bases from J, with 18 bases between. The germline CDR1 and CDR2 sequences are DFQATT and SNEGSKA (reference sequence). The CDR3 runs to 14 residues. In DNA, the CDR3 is TGCAGTGCAAATATAGGCAAGAACGGCTATGGCTACACCTTC. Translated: CSANIGKNGYGYTF.

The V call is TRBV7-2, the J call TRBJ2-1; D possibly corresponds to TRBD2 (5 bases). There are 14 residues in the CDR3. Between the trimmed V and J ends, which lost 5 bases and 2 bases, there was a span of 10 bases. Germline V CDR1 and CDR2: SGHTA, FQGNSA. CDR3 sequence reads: CASSPPGTYNEQFF. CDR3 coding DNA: TGTGCCAGCAGCCCCCCGGGAACCTACAATGAGCAGTTCTTC.

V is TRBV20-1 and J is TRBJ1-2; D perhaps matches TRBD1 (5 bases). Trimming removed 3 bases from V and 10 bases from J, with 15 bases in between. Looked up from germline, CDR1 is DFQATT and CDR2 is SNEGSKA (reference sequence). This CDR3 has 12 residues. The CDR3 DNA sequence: TGCAGTGCTAGTCTTCGGGACGGACTCTACACCTTC. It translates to CSASLRDGLYTF.

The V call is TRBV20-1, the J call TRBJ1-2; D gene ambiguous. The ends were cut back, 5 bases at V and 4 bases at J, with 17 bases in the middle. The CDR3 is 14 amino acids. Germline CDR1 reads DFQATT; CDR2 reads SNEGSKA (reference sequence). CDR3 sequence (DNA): TGCAGTGCTGCACAGCGGCAGGCGATCTATGGCTACACCTTC. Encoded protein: CSAAQRQAIYGYTF.

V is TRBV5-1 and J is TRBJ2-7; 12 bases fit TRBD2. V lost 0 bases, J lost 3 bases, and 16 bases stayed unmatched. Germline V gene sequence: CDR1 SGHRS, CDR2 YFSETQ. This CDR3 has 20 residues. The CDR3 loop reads CASSLGPPTSGRSDYYEQYF. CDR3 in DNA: TGCGCCAGCAGCTTGGGCCCGCCGACTAGCGGGAGATCAGACTACTACGAGCAGTACTTC.

In DNA, the CDR3 is TGCGCCAGCAGCCAATCAAGCGTGAAGAAACGGCAGTCCTACGAGCAGTACTTC. As protein: CASSQSSVKKRQSYEQYF. This chain links TRBV4-3 with TRBJ2-7; D unresolved. V was cut by 2 bases and J by 1 base, with 21 bases left in between. Germline V gene sequence: CDR1 LGHNA, CDR2 YSLEER. The CDR3 covers 18 residues.

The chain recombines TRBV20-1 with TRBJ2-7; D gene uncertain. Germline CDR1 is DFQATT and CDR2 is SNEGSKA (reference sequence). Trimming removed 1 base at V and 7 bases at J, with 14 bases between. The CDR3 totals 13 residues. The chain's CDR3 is CSARVPALEEQYF. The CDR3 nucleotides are TGCAGTGCTAGAGTCCCTGCCCTAGAAGAGCAGTACTTC.

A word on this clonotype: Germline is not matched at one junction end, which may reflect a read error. This chain's CDR3 is CASSLDHQDQETQYF. The CDR3 DNA is TGTGCTAGCAGCTTAGACCACCAGGACCAAGAGACCCAGTACTTC. This chain connects TRBV7-7 to TRBJ2-5; D is unresolved. The CDR3 sequence is 15 residues long. From germline, CDR1 is SSHAT and CDR2 FNYEAQ (reference sequence).

This chain's CDR3 is CSALDRDYRIEAFF. The DNA of the CDR3 is TGCAGTGCATTAGACCGGGACTACCGGATTGAAGCTTTCTTT. This chain links TRBV20-1 with TRBJ1-1, with D possibly TRBD1 on 5 matching bases. Germline CDR1 reads DFQATT; CDR2 reads SNEGSKA (reference sequence). This CDR3 contains 14 residues. V was cut by 6 bases and J by 7 bases, with 21 bases left in between.

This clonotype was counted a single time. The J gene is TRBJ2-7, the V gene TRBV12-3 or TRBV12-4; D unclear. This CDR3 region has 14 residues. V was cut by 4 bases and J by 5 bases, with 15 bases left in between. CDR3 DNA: TGTGCCAGCAGTTCAGGACGGTTGCGCGACGAGCAGTACTTC. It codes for CASSSGRLRDEQYF.

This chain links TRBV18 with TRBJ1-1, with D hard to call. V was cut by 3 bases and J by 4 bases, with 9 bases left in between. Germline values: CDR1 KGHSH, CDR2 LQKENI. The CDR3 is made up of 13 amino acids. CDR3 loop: CASSPSGSTEAFF. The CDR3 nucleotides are TGTGCCAGCTCACCTTCGGGGAGCACTGAAGCTTTCTTT.

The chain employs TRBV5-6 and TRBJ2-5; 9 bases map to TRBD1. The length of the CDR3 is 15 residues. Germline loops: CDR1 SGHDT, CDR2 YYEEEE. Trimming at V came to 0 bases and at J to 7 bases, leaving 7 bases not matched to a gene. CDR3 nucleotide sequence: TGTGCCAGCAGCTTGGATGGACAGGGGAAATGGACCCAGTACTTC. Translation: CASSLDGQGKWTQYF. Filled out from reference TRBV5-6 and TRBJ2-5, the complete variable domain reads DAGVTQSPTHLIKTRGQQVTLRCSPKSGHDTVSWYQQALGQGPQFIFQYYEEEERQRGNFPDRFSGHQFPNYSSELNVNALLLGDSALYLCASSLDGQGKWTQYFGPGTRLLVL.